This T cell receptor beta chain was recovered during a study of cytomegalovirus exposure and HLA in healthy donors. With V trimmed by 2 bases and J by 7 bases, 8 bases remained unmatched. There are 15 residues in the CDR3. The germline V gene encodes CDR1 SGHDT and CDR2 YYEEEE. The PCR employed 60 Vbeta primers together with 13 Jbeta primers. Here immunoSEQ multiplex PCR was the method, and the copy in TCRdb shows in-frame clones only, minus some. The sample holds roughly 110,000 clones, about three quarters seen once. The chain recombines TRBV5-6 with TRBJ2-7; 11 bases map to TRBD2. The sequence came from a man aged 25-45 years in good health and CMV-seronegative. The sequenced material came from PBMCs. The CDR3 DNA sequence: TGTGCCAGCAGCTTAATAGCGGGGGGGCCGATTGAGCAGTACTTC. This translates into CASSLIAGGPIEQYF.